This T cell receptor (beta chain) comes out of a study of T cells in Graves' hyperthyroidism and ophthalmopathy. Amplification targeted TCR beta CDR3 regions from RNA transcripts. An initial round of RT-PCR targeting the TCR CDR3 relied on the HTBI primer set. Each CDR3 protein is one row after TCRdb ran MiXCR on the multiplex PCR reads. Of hundreds of thousands of distinct CDR3 sequences in the sample, approximately 26% were seen once. This clonotype was found many times. This may be a read error: a much more frequent sequence differs by one nucleotide. Germline V CDR1 and CDR2: MNHNS, SASEGT. The ends were cut back, 6 bases at V and 5 bases at J, with 4 bases in the middle. The CDR3 consists of 11 residues.

Sequencing input: blood. The rearrangement links TRBV6-1 to TRBJ2-2; D gene uncertain. This receptor was obtained from a man in his forties with Graves' hyperthyroidism that later progressed to Graves' ophthalmopathy. The CDR3: CASRWTGELFF. The CDR3 bases are TGTGCCAGCAGGTGGACCGGGGAGCTGTTTTTT.